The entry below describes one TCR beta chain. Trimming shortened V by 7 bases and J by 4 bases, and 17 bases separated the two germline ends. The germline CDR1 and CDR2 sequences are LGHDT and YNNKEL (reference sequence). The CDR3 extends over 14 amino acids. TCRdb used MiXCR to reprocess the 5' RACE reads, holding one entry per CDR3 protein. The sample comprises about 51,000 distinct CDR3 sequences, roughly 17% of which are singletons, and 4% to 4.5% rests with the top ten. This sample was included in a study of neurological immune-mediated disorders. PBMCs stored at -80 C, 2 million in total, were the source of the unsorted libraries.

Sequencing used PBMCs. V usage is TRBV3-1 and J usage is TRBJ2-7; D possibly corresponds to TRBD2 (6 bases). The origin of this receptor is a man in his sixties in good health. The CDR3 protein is CASNLKGGAYEQYF. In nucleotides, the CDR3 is TGTGCCAGCAACCTCAAAGGCGGGGCATACGAGCAGTACTTC.